Described below is a single TCR beta chain sequence and its context. Antigen: not known. This record belongs to a study of cytomegalovirus exposure and HLA in healthy donors. Study outcomes and limitations: TCR beta V segments were, for the most part, productive about 87% or about 30% of the time in an earlier analysis. Most of the CMV-associated TCR beta chains (in a later analysis) appeared to be HLA-restricted. Per a later analysis, HLA-associated TCR beta chains showed more clonal expansion than other, equally common TCR beta chains.

PCR used 60 Vbeta primers and 13 Jbeta primers. As originally analysed: As a later analysis found, there were about 80 million unique TCR beta chains, of which roughly 11 million were shared. This table comes from immunoSEQ multiplex PCR, and its TCRdb copy is limited to in-frame clones, with some not included. V, J and clone size derive from that table, while D and trimming were established from the DNA sequence. The repertoire holds some 63,000 clones, with 75% to 85% as singletons. Germline assignment: CDR1 SGHTA and CDR2 FQGNSA. This CDR3 has 14 amino acids. The germline V and J ends were trimmed by 4 bases and 8 bases, with 15 bases remaining between them.

J is TRBJ2-4 and V is TRBV7-2, with TRBD2 as a possible D gene (5 bases). Sequenced sample: PBMCs. The TCR sequence derives from a woman between 40 and 50 years old in good health and CMV-seronegative. DNA for the CDR3: TGTGCCAGCAGCTCCGATCGGGGATGGGACATTCAGTACTTC. This translates into CASSSDRGWDIQYF.